This record covers a single T cell receptor (beta chain). The sample comes from a study of blood T cell repertoires in COVID-19. Overall study context: COVID-19 samples, acute and convalescent, were from the United States, Italy and Spain. T cells, B-cell-depleted T cells, or PBMCs provided the cDNA or gDNA that served as material.

This CDR3 has 18 amino acids. The germline CDR1 and CDR2 sequences are LGHDT and YNNKEL (reference sequence). V was clipped by 8 bases and J by 1 base; unmatched bases: 18. Original data processing: For nucleated cells, counts were estimated from reference gene primer amplification. Method: immunoSEQ multiplex PCR; TCRdb's copy keeps in-frame clones and lacks some. That table supplies the V and J calls and clone size; D and trimming were determined from the DNA. The sample holds some 160,000 clones, around 91% seen once. The source of this sequence is a woman aged 60 to 75 with active COVID-19. The chain employs TRBV3-1 (or the pseudogene TRBV3-2) and TRBJ2-3, with 7 bases that match TRBD1. The material sequenced was peripheral blood. The DNA of the CDR3 is TGTGCCAGCTGGGGACAGCTCTCTCTCCCCTCCTGCACAGATACGCAGTATTTT. The encoded protein is CASWGQLSLPSCTDTQYF.